This section outlines one T cell receptor (beta chain) sequence together with its context. Its cognate antigen has yet to be identified. Per-nucleotide qualities are absent, and no much larger clonotype sits a single base away. The time point label, read with the paper, signifies: baseline pretreatment blood. This specimen's treatment or condition label, per the study, means: 15 Gy SBRT to primary tumor, nephrectomy 4 weeks later. Serial peripheral blood from radiation-treated patients was sampled at baseline, 2 weeks and 4 weeks after SBRT to track tumor-enriched clonotypes. Every patient's renal cell carcinoma showed clear cell pathology. The QIAamp DNA Blood Mini Kit (Qiagen) was used to prepare genomic DNA for TCR sequencing. The analyses included only samples that passed all quality control checks. TCR beta libraries were generated from genomic DNA with the immunoSEQ kit, following the manufacturer's recommendations. To prepare the libraries, a first multiplex PCR with proprietary primers was run, followed by a second PCR that added unique barcodes, and a bead cleanup was done after each round. A positive control reaction and a negative control reaction, both provided in the kit, were run with every batch of samples. The final libraries were assessed on an Agilent 4200 TapeStation D1000 ScreenTape, pooled by volume, and quantified by qPCR. Sequencing was performed on an Illumina NextSeq500 using a MidOutput 150-cycle cartridge, with 156 Read1 cycles, 15 Index1 cycles, and the kit custom primers. The pooled library was loaded at 1.0 pM, with a 20% PhiX control spiked in. As for the original processing: Vendor-processed data were analyzed in R, with a clonotype defined as all T cells sharing the same CDR3 nucleotide sequence. For clone abundance analyses, frequencies were normalized to the 10,000 most abundant clones in each sample. Before analysis, public T cell clones were removed, and these numbered fewer than five per sample on average. Tumor-enriched and baseline blood-enriched clonotypes were defined by at least a 32-fold difference in abundance between compartments. A beta-binomial differential abundance model was used to identify clonotypes that expanded or contracted between blood time points. Tumor-blood repertoire similarity was measured with the Baroni-Urbani and Buser coefficient, and groups were compared using two-tailed Wilcoxon tests in R. TCRdb re-hosts the immuneACCESS table, in-frame sequences only. Its copies lack some clones; in the studies checked, an unresolved V gene accounts for under half of them, and the cause for the rest is not known. For V, J and clone size, that table is used; D and trimming come from the DNA. This sample holds more than 140,000 clones; roughly 80% were observed only once. The ten largest clones take up around 25% of the sample.

This entry belongs to a study of radiation and T cells in renal cell carcinoma (dated by TCRdb to between 2020 and 2021). Concerning the study at large: The samples were drawn from a clinical trial, where primary renal cell carcinomas were treated with 15 Gy of stereotactic body radiation therapy and then removed by nephrectomy 4 weeks afterward. In the 40 to 60 samples combined, some 4,000,000 unique CDR3 nucleotide sequences were found, encoding roughly 2,500,000 unique CDR3 amino acid sequences. In total, around 53 samples, comprising 26 tumors and about 27 peripheral blood samples, were subjected to TCR beta sequencing. Study-wide conclusions, independent of this receptor: An increase in top tumor clonotypes in blood was observed from baseline to 2 weeks post-radiation, followed by contraction by 4 weeks, which was taken to suggest transient expansion of tumor-resident clones. Effects of radiation dose or scheduling on the TCR repertoire could not be addressed with the single-armed trial design. Because pretreatment tumor biopsies were not available, the baseline intratumoral presence of clonotypes could not be determined. Blood repertoire dynamics were not followed beyond 4 weeks after treatment.

As encoded in the germline V gene, CDR1 is SNHLY while CDR2 is FYNNEI. V is pruned by 6 bases and J by 1 base, leaving 6 bases of the junction without a gene match. The CDR3 runs 14 residues from the cysteine to the phenylalanine. Solely the CDR3 DNA is kept, with 42 bases framed from the first base. Source: blood, taken from a patient whose treatment included radiotherapy and nephrectomy. The V and J genes are TRBV2 and TRBJ2-7; 7 middle bases align to TRBD1. The TCR originated in a woman aged 45-59 years with renal cell carcinoma. Here is the DNA: TGTGCCAGCAGCCTAAGGGACAGATCCTACGAGCAGTACTTC. It translates as CASSLRDRSYEQYF.